The T cell receptor beta chain under discussion was sequenced for a study of blood T cell repertoires in COVID-19. In the study overall: Acute-phase and convalescent COVID-19 samples originated in the United States, Italy and Spain. PBMCs, B-cell-depleted T cells, or T cells provided the cDNA or gDNA that made up the material.

How the authors handled the data: Scientists estimated how many nucleated cells there were by amplifying reference gene primers. Profiling relied on immunoSEQ multiplex PCR, and the TCRdb table lists in-frame clones only, not all of them. V, J and clone size were drawn from that table, and D and trimming were deduced from the DNA. This repertoire shows about 200,000 clones, 80% to 90% found once; its top ten account for roughly 10%. V gave up 4 bases and J gave up 2 bases; unmatched junction bases: 7. The CDR3 extends over 16 amino acids. CDR1 and CDR2 from the germline V gene are MNHEY and SVGAGI. Sequenced material: peripheral blood. The V and J genes are TRBV6-5 and TRBJ2-1; TRBD2 matches 8 bases. This clonotype originated in a woman older than 75 with acute or convalescent COVID-19. CDR3 in DNA: TGTGCCAGCAGTTCCCCCCGGGAGGGGGCCTACAATGAGCAGTTCTTC. Protein sequence: CASSSPREGAYNEQFF.